The table lists the clone carrying this TCR beta chain with a few counts. Its antigen is currently unknown. This sample was included in a study of T cells in Graves' hyperthyroidism and ophthalmopathy. Across 18 months, stable Graves' hyperthyroidism was marked by no progression to ophthalmopathy. Pregnant or lactating patients were excluded, as were those with uncontrolled infection or other autoimmune disease. Whole-study results and caveats: Blood samples included most of the expanded thyroid clonotypes exceeding 0.001.

Authors of the study amplified TCR beta CDR3 regions from RNA transcripts. Initially, a first-round RT-PCR of the TCR CDR3 employed the HTBI primer set. One entry per CDR3 protein, called by TCRdb with MiXCR from the multiplex PCR reads. The sample lists roughly 290,000 distinct CDR3 sequences; around 13% were seen once. CDR3 length: 14 amino acids. Trimming took 6 bases from V and 4 from J; bases not matched to a gene: 7. Germline loops: CDR1 DFQATT, CDR2 SNEGSKA (reference sequence). Sequenced input: blood. The sequence was collected from a woman aged 35 to 49 with Graves' hyperthyroidism. The chain is built from TRBV20-1 and TRBJ1-2; 11 bases agree with TRBD1. CDR3 bases: TGCAGTGCCCCGGACAGGGGGCGAACCTATGGCTACACCTTC. Protein sequence: CSAPDRGRTYGYTF.